This is a list of T cell receptor beta chains from one sample in a study of CD8 T cells in Susac syndrome. TCRdb passed the immunoSEQ multiplex PCR reads through MiXCR, listing each CDR3 protein once. The sample has about 130,000 distinct CDR3 sequences, 65% to 90% seen once. Sequenced sample: CD8+ T cells from PBMCs. The receptor source for this set is a human donor with multiple sclerosis. Each CDR3 is given with its conserved first and last residue. Each record gives: CDR3 length, V gene, clone size, J gene, CDR3 protein. Part of the rows lack a size; the others show once, few, many or a class for expanded clones.

CDR3 length: 17; V gene: TRBV12-3/TRBV12-4; clone size: .; J gene: TRBJ1-4; CDR3 protein: CASSFSGDRATNEKLFF
CDR3 length: 15; V gene: TRBV20-1; clone size: .; J gene: TRBJ2-1; CDR3 protein: CSARDLAGTYNEQFF
CDR3 length: 15; V gene: TRBV27; clone size: .; J gene: TRBJ1-5; CDR3 protein: CASSLSRGSNQPQHF
CDR3 length: 16; V gene: TRBV9; clone size: .; J gene: TRBJ1-2; CDR3 protein: CASSPDSGVANYGYTF
CDR3 length: 15; V gene: TRBV7-6; clone size: .; J gene: TRBJ2-5; CDR3 protein: CASSPTQAYQETQYF
CDR3 length: 15; V gene: TRBV27; clone size: .; J gene: TRBJ2-7; CDR3 protein: CASRPGTGTPYEQYF
CDR3 length: 13; V gene: TRBV27; clone size: .; J gene: TRBJ1-3; CDR3 protein: CASCETSGNTIYF
CDR3 length: 13; V gene: TRBV30; clone size: .; J gene: TRBJ2-1; CDR3 protein: CAWSTSTSGRQFF
CDR3 length: 13; V gene: TRBV12-3/TRBV12-4; clone size: .; J gene: TRBJ2-7; CDR3 protein: CASSPSLRREQYF
CDR3 length: 14; V gene: TRBV27; clone size: .; J gene: TRBJ2-1; CDR3 protein: CASSLRRHDNEQFF
CDR3 length: 14; V gene: TRBV29-1; clone size: once; J gene: TRBJ2-1; CDR3 protein: CSVPKREFDNEQFF
CDR3 length: 12; V gene: TRBV30; clone size: .; J gene: TRBJ1-1; CDR3 protein: CAWSATGFEAFF
CDR3 length: 13; V gene: TRBV11-2; clone size: .; J gene: TRBJ2-1; CDR3 protein: CASSSRGRDEQFF
CDR3 length: 16; V gene: TRBV7-9; clone size: .; J gene: TRBJ2-2; CDR3 protein: CASSHQTIANTGELFF
CDR3 length: 13; V gene: TRBV30; clone size: .; J gene: TRBJ1-1; CDR3 protein: CAWSDIGVTEAFF
CDR3 length: 14; V gene: TRBV19; clone size: .; J gene: TRBJ1-5; CDR3 protein: CASSLTGGWQPQHF
CDR3 length: 14; V gene: TRBV19; clone size: .; J gene: TRBJ1-2; CDR3 protein: CTSAAGGADYGYTF
CDR3 length: 16; V gene: TRBV3-1; clone size: .; J gene: TRBJ2-2; CDR3 protein: CASSQVAGGHTGELFF
CDR3 length: 14; V gene: TRBV5-6; clone size: once; J gene: TRBJ1-1; CDR3 protein: CASSLEVKNTEAFF
CDR3 length: 11; V gene: TRBV2; clone size: .; J gene: TRBJ1-1; CDR3 protein: CASISGSEAFF
CDR3 length: 13; V gene: TRBV12-3/TRBV12-4; clone size: .; J gene: TRBJ2-7; CDR3 protein: CASGQGQSYEQYF
CDR3 length: 16; V gene: TRBV29-1; clone size: .; J gene: TRBJ2-5; CDR3 protein: CSAEVRGEASGETQYF
CDR3 length: 10; V gene: TRBV7-9; clone size: .; J gene: TRBJ2-1; CDR3 protein: CASTINEQFF
CDR3 length: 14; V gene: TRBV5-6; clone size: .; J gene: TRBJ2-7; CDR3 protein: CASSLEGVDYEQYF
CDR3 length: 15; V gene: TRBV6-5; clone size: .; J gene: TRBJ2-1; CDR3 protein: CASSPGQGAINEQFF
CDR3 length: 16; V gene: TRBV20-1; clone size: .; J gene: TRBJ1-5; CDR3 protein: CSAREGTPRGRQPQHF
CDR3 length: 12; V gene: TRBV5-1; clone size: .; J gene: TRBJ1-1; CDR3 protein: CASESGVGEAFF
CDR3 length: 13; V gene: TRBV6-4; clone size: .; J gene: TRBJ2-4; CDR3 protein: CASSDSDHGPQYF
CDR3 length: 16; V gene: TRBV4-1; clone size: few; J gene: TRBJ1-1; CDR3 protein: CASSQVPRTGRTEAFF
CDR3 length: 16; V gene: TRBV20-1; clone size: .; J gene: TRBJ2-7; CDR3 protein: CSARAKIRGIPYEQYF
CDR3 length: 16; V gene: TRBV6-6; clone size: .; J gene: TRBJ2-1; CDR3 protein: CASKKQSSGAYNEQFF
CDR3 length: 11; V gene: TRBV4-1; clone size: .; J gene: TRBJ2-1; CDR3 protein: CASSHTREQFF
CDR3 length: 15; V gene: TRBV13; clone size: .; J gene: TRBJ1-2; CDR3 protein: CASSVAGQEEYGYTF
CDR3 length: 21; V gene: TRBV4-1; clone size: .; J gene: TRBJ2-1; CDR3 protein: CASSYTTPGQGRLNSYNEQFF
CDR3 length: 16; V gene: TRBV15; clone size: .; J gene: TRBJ1-3; CDR3 protein: CATSTRTASSGNTIYF
CDR3 length: 13; V gene: TRBV7-9; clone size: .; J gene: TRBJ2-3; CDR3 protein: CASSPYPGDTQYF
CDR3 length: 14; V gene: TRBV5-1; clone size: once; J gene: TRBJ2-7; CDR3 protein: CAGTEGLSSYEQYF
CDR3 length: 17; V gene: TRBV5-1; clone size: .; J gene: TRBJ2-2; CDR3 protein: CASSLGQGALGTGELFF
CDR3 length: 16; V gene: TRBV18; clone size: .; J gene: TRBJ1-5; CDR3 protein: CASSLTGRNGNQPQHF
CDR3 length: 16; V gene: TRBV12-3/TRBV12-4; clone size: .; J gene: TRBJ2-2; CDR3 protein: CATVREAGALTGELFF
CDR3 length: 16; V gene: TRBV5-6; clone size: .; J gene: TRBJ2-1; CDR3 protein: CASSPWGPLVLNEQFF
CDR3 length: 17; V gene: TRBV18; clone size: .; J gene: TRBJ2-1; CDR3 protein: CASSLSPDPLLDNEQFF
CDR3 length: 14; V gene: TRBV11-2; clone size: .; J gene: TRBJ1-1; CDR3 protein: CASSWGTGPTEAFF
CDR3 length: 13; V gene: TRBV30; clone size: .; J gene: TRBJ1-1; CDR3 protein: CAWNLGYRAEAFF